The 32 T cell receptor beta chains given below trace back to one sample, sequenced in a study of T cells in Graves' hyperthyroidism and ophthalmopathy. RNA transcripts were the template for amplifying TCR beta CDR3 regions. In the first-round RT-PCR of the TCR CDR3, the HTBI primer set was used. A single record per CDR3 protein comes from TCRdb applying MiXCR to the multiplex PCR reads. Of about 500,000 distinct CDR3 sequences detected, more than 15% appear once; the ten largest clones hold approximately 32%. Sequenced: blood. All receptors come from a woman aged 25 to 39 with Graves' ophthalmopathy.

This clonotype has a count of ten or more. The V and J genes are TRBV7-6 and TRBJ2-7, with a weak D call TRBD1 (6 bases). V was trimmed by 1 base and J by 3 bases, leaving 10 bases between them. This CDR3 is built from 14 residues. CDR1 is SGHVS, CDR2 FNYEAQ, per germline. CDR3 amino acids: CASSLVVGGYEQYF. The CDR3 DNA is TGTGCCAGCAGCTTAGTGGTAGGGGGCTACGAGCAGTACTTC.

The genes are TRBV4-3 and TRBJ2-1, with D possibly matching TRBD2 (5 bases). Germline loops: CDR1 LGHNA, CDR2 YSLEER. Trimming removed 0 bases at V and 5 bases at J, with 14 bases between. The CDR3 runs 16 residues. The CDR3 DNA reads as TGCGCCAGCAGCCAAGATTTGGGAGCGTCGGACAATGAGCAGTTCTTC. As protein: CASSQDLGASDNEQFF.

In its sample, this clonotype was seen many times. The chain combines TRBV11-2 with TRBJ2-2; D call uncertain. The germline CDR1 and CDR2 sequences are SGHAT and FQNNGV. V lost 0 bases and J 4 bases, leaving 6 bases between the germline ends. This CDR3 contains 14 residues. The CDR3 nucleotides are TGTGCCAGCAGCTTAGACGCAGGCACCGGGGAGCTGTTTTTT. Residues: CASSLDAGTGELFF.

This clonotype was recorded at least ten times. This sequence joins TRBV9 and TRBJ1-1, with no clear D. Per the germline V gene, CDR1 is SGDLS and CDR2 is YYNGEE. CDR3 size: 15 residues. Trimming left V 4 bases short and J 1 base short, with 14 bases between. Here the CDR3 reads CASSPRRTGNTEAFF. CDR3 nucleotides: TGTGCCAGCAGCCCTCGACGGACGGGGAACACTGAAGCTTTCTTT.

This clonotype has only a few counts. The V gene is TRBV27, the J gene TRBJ2-3; D gene ambiguous. The CDR3 loop spans 15 amino acids. Trimming shortened V by 7 bases and J by 1 base, and 15 bases separated the two germline ends. CDR1 MNHEY and CDR2 SMNVEV come from the germline V gene (reference sequence). CDR3 DNA sequence: TGTGCCAGCACCTTAGGTGTGGCGGGCACAGATACGCAGTATTTT. Translation gives CASTLGVAGTDTQYF.

This clonotype came up a few times. The gene calls are TRBV7-3 and TRBJ2-1; 7 bases match TRBD1. The CDR3 contains 13 residues. From germline, CDR1 is SGHTA and CDR2 FQGTGA. Trimming took 4 bases from V and 8 from J; bases not matched to a gene: 5. The CDR3: CASSSDRDHEQFF. The CDR3 DNA reads TGTGCCAGCAGCTCCGACAGGGACCATGAGCAGTTCTTC.

This clonotype was counted only a few times. This chain links TRBV3-1 with TRBJ2-7; no definite D call. The CDR3 sequence is 15 residues long. V gave up 4 bases and J gave up 5 bases, with 18 bases separating them. The germline gives CDR1 LGHDT, CDR2 YNNKEL (reference sequence). The DNA of the CDR3 is TGTGCCAGCAGCCGACCTTTTACAGAAAACCACGAGCAGTACTTC. Translation gives CASSRPFTENHEQYF.

About this clonotype: A read error may be the cause here, since a much bigger clone is one base away. The V call is TRBV20-1, the J call TRBJ2-1; 8 bases map to TRBD1. There are 12 residues in the CDR3. CDR1 and CDR2 from the germline V gene are DFQATT and SNEGSKA (reference sequence). With V trimmed by 8 bases and J by 10 bases, 10 bases remained unmatched. The CDR3 spells CSTKDRGWEQFF. The CDR3, as DNA: TGCAGTACTAAAGACAGGGGATGGGAGCAGTTCTTC.

The chain combines TRBV19 with TRBJ2-1, with 8 bases that match TRBD2. The V gene's germline CDR1 is LNHDA and CDR2 SQIVND (reference sequence). V lost 7 bases and J lost 8; bases outside the gene matches: 7. The CDR3 sequence is 13 residues long. The CDR3: CASNPAGVDEQFF. The CDR3, as DNA: TGTGCCAGTAATCCAGCGGGAGTCGATGAGCAGTTCTTC.

The rearrangement uses TRBV7-2 and TRBJ2-2; 8 nucleotides align to TRBD2. The V gene end was trimmed by 1 base and the J gene end by 6 bases; junction bases not matched to a gene: 1. CDR3 length: 14 residues. Germline CDR1 is SGHTA and CDR2 is FQGNSA. The CDR3 DNA reads TGTGCCAGCAGCTTAGGGGGACTAGCCGGGGAGCTGTTTTTT. Amino acid sequence: CASSLGGLAGELFF. The full variable domain, with the rest looked up from reference TRBV7-2 and TRBJ2-2, is GAGVSQSPSNKVTEKGKDVELRCDPISGHTALYWYRQSLGQGLEFLIYFQGNSAPDKSGLPSDRFSAERTGGSVSTLTIQRTQQEDSAVYLCASSLGGLAGELFFGEGSRLTVL.

This clonotype was found many times. V is TRBV24-1 and J is TRBJ1-5; D is unclear. The V gene's germline CDR1 is KGHDR and CDR2 SFDVKD. Trimming stripped 6 bases from V and 0 bases from J, with 14 bases between. CDR3 length equals 16 residues. CDR3 loop: CATSRGGLNSNQPQHF. Here the CDR3 DNA reads TGTGCCACCAGTCGGGGAGGGCTGAATAGCAATCAGCCCCAGCATTTT.

The chain joins TRBV19 to TRBJ1-5; the D is unclear. Germline values: CDR1 LNHDA, CDR2 SQIVND (reference sequence). V lost 0 bases and J lost 0, with 3 bases in between. This CDR3 contains 14 residues. CDR3 nucleotides: TGTGCCAGTAGTATAGAATATAGCAATCAGCCCCAGCATTTT. Translated, it gives CASSIEYSNQPQHF.

This clonotype occurred many times. V is TRBV18 and J is TRBJ1-1; D gene unclear. The germline V gene has CDR1 KGHSH and CDR2 LQKENI. The germline V and J ends were trimmed by 2 bases and 1 base, with 5 bases remaining between them. This CDR3 is 13 amino acids long. The CDR3 region is CASSPSANTEAFF. As DNA, the CDR3 is TGTGCCAGCTCACCATCGGCGAACACTGAAGCTTTCTTT. The variable domain in full, completed from reference TRBV18 and TRBJ1-1, reads NAGVMQNPRHLVRRRGQEARLRCSPMKGHSHVYWYRQLPEEGLKFMVYLQKENIIDESGMPKERFSAEFPKEGPSILRIQQVVRGDSAAYFCASSPSANTEAFFGQGTRLTVV.

The V call is TRBV6-1, the J call TRBJ1-1, with D perhaps TRBD1 (6 bases). V was trimmed by 7 bases and J by 3 bases, leaving 15 bases between them. Germline CDR1 MNHNS, CDR2 SASEGT. The CDR3 sequence is 14 residues long. The CDR3 DNA reads TGTGCCAGCACGTCGGCGGGGGCGGACACTGAAGCTTTCTTT. Protein: CASTSAGADTEAFF.

The table lists this clonotype with a few counts. The chain couples TRBV7-9 to TRBJ2-5, with D hard to call. Trimming took off 3 bases at V and 12 bases at J, with 14 bases between the two ends. The CDR3 runs 12 residues. CDR1 and CDR2 (germline): SEHNR, FQNEAQ (reference sequence). As DNA, the CDR3 is TGTGCCAGCAGCTTTACCGTGGAACCGGAGTACTTC. It codes for CASSFTVEPEYF.

This clonotype was counted ten times or more. The chain has TRBV30 and TRBJ2-2; 8 bases are shared with TRBD1. Germline V CDR1 and CDR2: GTSNPN, SVGIG (reference sequence). V was clipped by 7 bases and J by 0 bases; unmatched bases: 7. This CDR3 spans 15 amino acids. This CDR3 reads CASSGGATNTGELFF. Written as DNA, the CDR3 is TGTGCCTCCTCAGGGGGCGCGACGAACACCGGGGAGCTGTTTTTT.

In the case of this clonotype: A read error is possible here, since a much larger clone lies one base away. The chain combines TRBV11-1 with TRBJ2-7; D assignment may be TRBD1 or TRBD2 (5 bases each). Germline CDR1 reads SGHAT; CDR2 reads FQDESV (reference sequence). The CDR3 is 14 residues long. The CDR3 loop is CASSLAQGAYEQCF. The CDR3 DNA sequence: TGTGCCAGCAGCTTGGCGCAGGGAGCCTACGAGCAGTGCTTC.

V and J are TRBV4-3 and TRBJ1-3, with 12 nucleotides matching TRBD1. The CDR3 loop spans 21 amino acids. The germline V gene encodes CDR1 LGHNA and CDR2 YSLEER. The V and J ends lost 2 bases and 0 bases, in that order; junction bases with no gene match: 14. The CDR3 sequence is CASSQQSGTGGSKSSGNTIYF. The CDR3 coding sequence is TGCGCCAGCAGCCAACAGAGCGGGACAGGGGGCTCTAAGTCCTCTGGAAACACCATATATTTT.

This clonotype was counted only a few times. The J gene is TRBJ1-5, the V gene TRBV6-2 or TRBV6-3; D is uncertain. From germline, CDR1 is MNHEY and CDR2 SVGEGT. Trimming pared 5 bases from V and 6 bases from J, leaving 11 bases between. The CDR3 spans 13 residues. The CDR3 sequence is CASSVPNPQPQHF. DNA of the CDR3: TGTGCCAGCAGTGTCCCGAACCCTCAGCCCCAGCATTTT.

The rearrangement joins TRBV4-2 to TRBJ1-5, with D maybe TRBD1 (6 bases). The germline V gene has CDR1 LGHNA and CDR2 YNFKEQ. Trimming pared 2 bases from V and 11 bases from J, leaving 10 bases between. This CDR3 region has 12 residues. This CDR3 reads CASSQPSGAQHF. CDR3 DNA: TGTGCCAGCAGCCAACCCTCAGGGGCCCAGCATTTT.

This clonotype was seen repeatedly, ten times or more. The chain joins TRBV5-6 to TRBJ2-1; no clear D. This CDR3 has 13 amino acids. With 2 bases removed from V and 10 bases from J, the gap between germline ends came to 13 bases. CDR1 is SGHDT and CDR2 is YYEEEE in the germline V gene. CDR3 DNA: TGTGCCAGCAGCTTTAAGGTCCCCTTAGAGCAGTTCTTC. This sequence encodes CASSFKVPLEQFF.

V usage is TRBV27 and J usage is TRBJ2-5, with a tentative D call TRBD2 (5 bases). The CDR3 runs to 13 residues. The ends were cut back, 3 bases at V and 7 bases at J, with 12 bases in the middle. Germline V CDR1 and CDR2: MNHEY, SMNVEV (reference sequence). This chain's CDR3 is CASSFRGDGTQYF. CDR3 nucleotide sequence: TGTGCCAGCAGTTTCCGGGGAGATGGGACCCAGTACTTC.

This clonotype was observed a handful of times. The V and J genes are TRBV7-9 and TRBJ2-5, with 11 nucleotides matching TRBD2. V shed 7 bases, J shed 5 bases, and the junction held 6 bases outside the gene matches. CDR1 and CDR2 from the germline V gene are SEHNR and FQNEAQ (reference sequence). This CDR3 has 14 residues. DNA of the CDR3: TGTGCCAGCACCCACAGACTAGCGGGGGAGACCCAGTACTTC. It codes for CASTHRLAGETQYF.

This CDR3 is CASSLFRTSGRNVNEQFF. Here the CDR3 DNA reads TGTGCCAGCAGTCTCTTTAGGACTAGCGGGAGGAATGTAAATGAGCAGTTCTTC. The rearrangement uses TRBV7-9 and TRBJ2-1; TRBD2 aligns across 14 bases. The CDR3 runs 18 residues. Trimming removed 6 bases from V and 7 bases from J; junction bases left unmatched: 14. CDR1 is SEHNR, CDR2 FQNEAQ, per germline (reference sequence).

This clonotype was seen a few times. The rearrangement joins TRBV2 to TRBJ1-4; TRBD1 agrees at 9 bases. Trimming cost V 6 bases and J 8 bases; bases outside gene matches: 10. Germline CDR1 SNHLY, CDR2 FYNNEI. The CDR3 is made up of 15 amino acids. CDR3 nucleotide sequence: TGTGCCAGCAGAACCGAACAGGGGGCTAGGGAAAAACTGTTTTTT. Translated: CASRTEQGAREKLFF.

This clonotype was seen ten or more times. A junction end diverges from the germline sequence, so it may reflect a read error. The CDR3 reads CASSFGGSSYEQYF. The CDR3 DNA reads as TGCGCCAGCAGCTTTGGGGGGAGCTCCTACGAGCAGTACTTC. This chain links TRBV7-2 with TRBJ2-7; D perhaps matches TRBD2 (6 bases). This CDR3 has 14 amino acids. Germline V CDR1 and CDR2: SGHTA, FQGNSA.

In nucleotides, the CDR3 is TGTGCCAGCAGTAGACTGCGAGAGACCCAGTACTTC. Amino acid sequence: CASSRLRETQYF. V is TRBV28 and J is TRBJ2-5; D gene ambiguous. Germline assignment: CDR1 MDHEN and CDR2 SYDVKM. V gave up 5 bases and J gave up 4 bases, with 8 bases separating them. There are 12 residues in the CDR3.

This chain connects TRBV25-1 to TRBJ2-7, with TRBD1 matching over 8 bases. J was trimmed by 1 base and V by 4 bases; bases with no gene match: 6. CDR1 and CDR2 (germline): MGHDK, SYGVNS. The CDR3 runs 15 residues. CDR3 DNA sequence: TGTGCCAGCAGTGTCGACAGGGGTAAGTCCTACGAGCAGTACTTC. It translates to CASSVDRGKSYEQYF.

V and J are TRBV7-9 and TRBJ2-7, with D maybe TRBD2 (6 bases). The CDR3 has 14 residues. The germline gives CDR1 SEHNR, CDR2 FQNEAQ (reference sequence). The V end lost 5 bases, the J end lost 4 bases, and 15 bases lay between the germline ends. Written as DNA, the CDR3 is TGTGCCAGCAGCGCCGAGCGGGTAATGTACGAGCAGTACTTC. Amino acid sequence: CASSAERVMYEQYF.

The chain carries TRBV7-6 and TRBJ2-7, with a possible D match to TRBD1 (6 bases). Germline V gene data show CDR1 as SGHVS and CDR2 as FNYEAQ. Between the trimmed V and J ends, which lost 4 bases and 1 base, there was a span of 11 bases. The CDR3 is made up of 14 amino acids. CDR3 protein: CASSSRQESYEQYF. The CDR3 coding sequence is TGTGCCAGCAGCTCCCGACAGGAGTCCTACGAGCAGTACTTC.

This clonotype was seen repeatedly, ten times or more. This rearrangement joins TRBV11-2 to TRBJ1-2; D remains unclear. The CDR3 is made up of 13 amino acids. Germline CDR1 reads SGHAT; CDR2 reads FQNNGV. V gave up 0 bases and J gave up 8 bases, with 10 bases separating them. The CDR3, as DNA: TGTGCCAGCAGCTTAGAGGCCTCAAGCGGCTACACCTTC. Amino acids: CASSLEASSGYTF. Complete variable domain (other parts from reference TRBV11-2 and TRBJ1-2): EAGVAQSPRYKIIEKRQSVAFWCNPISGHATLYWYQQILGQGPKLLIQFQNNGVVDDSQLPKDRFSAERLKGVDSTLKIQPAKLEDSAVYLCASSLEASSGYTFGSGTRLTVV.

This clonotype came up once. This chain joins TRBV28 and TRBJ2-5; TRBD1 aligns across 9 bases. Trimming at V came to 4 bases and at J to 2 bases, leaving 14 bases not matched to a gene. The CDR3 spans 18 residues. Germline-derived CDR1 and CDR2 are MDHEN and SYDVKM. The CDR3 loop is CASSSHLAGTGNQETQYF. Here the CDR3 DNA reads TGTGCCAGCAGTTCCCACTTGGCCGGGACAGGGAATCAAGAGACCCAGTACTTC.